The clone carrying this TCR beta chain was seen at least ten times. The antigen is undetermined. The CDR3 consists of 15 residues. With V trimmed by 5 bases and J by 2 bases, 5 bases remained unmatched. Germline V gene sequence: CDR1 SGHTA, CDR2 FQGTGA. These data are taken from a study of T cell repertoires in cytomegalovirus infection. Study background: It was the public TCR beta signatures that indicated both CMV infection and matching HLA type. Overall study results and limits: Carriers of CMV and the relevant HLA type were discriminated by public TCR beta frequency. The ex vivo response was dominated by HLA-C-restricted CMV-specific TCR beta clonotypes.

Via MiXCR, TCRdb re-called the reads, giving one row per CDR3 protein. In the table there are fewer than 550,000 distinct CDR3 sequences, approximately 10% of which are singletons. The rearrangement joins TRBV7-3 to TRBJ2-7, with TRBD1 matching 11 bases. The origin of this receptor is a human donor in good health (CMV status not recorded). Some clones in this sample may be carry-over from other donors' samples. Source material: PBMCs. The CDR3 DNA reads TGTGCCAGCAGCCAGGACAGGGGGCTTCCCTACGAGCAGTACTTC. Protein: CASSQDRGLPYEQYF.